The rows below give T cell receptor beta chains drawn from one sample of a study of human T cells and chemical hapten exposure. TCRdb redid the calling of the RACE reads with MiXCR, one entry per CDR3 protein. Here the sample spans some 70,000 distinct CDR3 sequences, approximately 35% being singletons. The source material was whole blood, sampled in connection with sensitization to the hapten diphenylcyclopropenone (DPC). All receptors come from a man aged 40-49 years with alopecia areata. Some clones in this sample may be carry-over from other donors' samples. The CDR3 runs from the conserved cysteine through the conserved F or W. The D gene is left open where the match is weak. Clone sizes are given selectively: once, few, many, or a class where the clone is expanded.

CASSKGPGQETQYF | TGTGCCAGCAGTAAAGGACCGGGGCAAGAGACCCAGTACTTC | - | TRBJ2-5 | TRBV6-6 | -
CASSPRTSGSGAQYF | TGTGCCAGCAGCCCTAGGACTAGCGGGAGTGGGGCCCAGTACTTC | TRBD2 | TRBJ2-5 | TRBV12-3/TRBV12-4 | -
CASSLRSGANVLTF | TGTGCCAGCAGCCTTAGATCTGGGGCCAACGTCCTGACTTTC | - | TRBJ2-6 | TRBV3-1 | few
CSARDSGSGNTIYF | TGCAGTGCTAGAGATAGTGGCTCTGGAAACACCATATATTTT | - | TRBJ1-3 | TRBV20-1 | once
CASIQFGDGNQPQHF | TGTGCCAGCATCCAGTTCGGGGACGGCAATCAGCCCCAGCATTTT | - | TRBJ1-5 | TRBV28 | -
CSARLSPYFYEQYF | TGCAGTGCTAGACTTTCCCCCTACTTCTACGAGCAGTACTTC | - | TRBJ2-7 | TRBV20-1 | few
CASSLGADPKETQYF | TGTGCCAGCAGCTTAGGGGCAGATCCTAAAGAGACCCAGTACTTC | - | TRBJ2-5 | TRBV7-2 | few
CASSRTSGTGELFF | TGTGCCAGCAGTCGGACTAGCGGGACCGGGGAGCTGTTTTTT | TRBD2 | TRBJ2-2 | TRBV4-2 | -
CASRPTGTYEQYF | TGTGCCAGCAGACCGACAGGGACCTACGAGCAGTACTTC | TRBD1 | TRBJ2-7 | TRBV7-2 | many
CAISVGGSTDTQYF | TGTGCCATCAGTGTAGGGGGGAGCACAGATACGCAGTATTTT | - | TRBJ2-3 | TRBV10-3 | -
CASSDRAKVQYF | TGTGCCAGCAGTGACAGGGCAAAGGTGCAGTACTTC | - | TRBJ2-7 | TRBV2 | few
CASSPGQYNEQFF | TGCGCCAGCAGCCCCGGACAGTACAATGAGCAGTTCTTC | - | TRBJ2-1 | TRBV5-1 | -
CASSSYRGGGGTDTQYF | TGTGCCAGCAGCTCCTACAGGGGAGGGGGCGGCACAGATACGCAGTATTTT | - | TRBJ2-3 | TRBV5-6 | many
CSVGGGMNTETFF | TGCAGCGTTGGTGGCGGGATGAACACTGAAACTTTCTTT | - | TRBJ1-1 | TRBV29-1 | -
CASSFNYNEQFF | TGTGCCAGCAGTTTCAACTACAATGAGCAGTTCTTC | - | TRBJ2-1 | TRBV27 | -
CASSPGEQVHYEQYF | TGCGCCAGCAGCCCTGGGGAACAGGTCCACTACGAGCAGTACTTC | - | TRBJ2-7 | TRBV5-1 | -
CASSWDSTETQYF | TGTGCCAGCAGTTGGGACTCTACAGAGACCCAGTACTTC | - | TRBJ2-5 | TRBV7-2 | few
CASSQRGTASYEQYF | TGTGCCAGCAGCCAACGAGGGACAGCCTCCTACGAGCAGTACTTC | - | TRBJ2-7 | TRBV3-2 | once
CASSSNRVAGNTIYF | TGTGCCAGCAGCTCAAACAGGGTAGCCGGAAACACCATATATTTT | - | TRBJ1-3 | TRBV7-2 | -
CASSLVGDNQPQHF | TGTGCCAGCAGCTTAGTTGGTGACAATCAGCCCCAGCATTTT | - | TRBJ1-5 | TRBV7-8 | -
CASSRPGQTYEQYF | TGTGCCAGCAGCCGTCCCGGACAGACCTACGAGCAGTACTTC | - | TRBJ2-7 | TRBV5-4 | once
CASSLDGAGSGNTIYF | TGTGCCAGCAGCTTAGATGGAGCCGGCTCTGGAAACACCATATATTTT | - | TRBJ1-3 | TRBV7-9 | -
CAISETTDTQYF | TGTGCCATCAGTGAAACCACAGATACGCAGTATTTT | - | TRBJ2-3 | TRBV10-3 | -
CASSVRDTSYEQYF | TGTGCCAGCAGCGTCCGGGACACCTCCTACGAGCAGTACTTC | - | TRBJ2-7 | TRBV9 | few
CASSSRSNEQFF | TGTGCCAGCAGCTCCCGCAGCAATGAGCAGTTCTTC | - | TRBJ2-1 | TRBV7-9 | -
CASSQGTSGSYEQYF | TGTGCCAGCAGCCAGGGGACTAGTGGGTCCTACGAGCAGTACTTC | TRBD2 | TRBJ2-7 | TRBV3-1 | -
CASSRTGAGQPQHF | TGTGCCAGCAGCCGGACAGGAGCCGGACAGCCCCAGCATTTT | TRBD1 | TRBJ1-5 | TRBV12-3/TRBV12-4 | -
CASSEAGRRWGLGAFF | TGTGCCAGCAGTGAAGCAGGGAGACGGTGGGGCCTGGGAGCTTTCTTT | - | TRBJ1-1 | TRBV6-1 | -
CASSEAGQGAFSNQPQHF | TGTGCCAGCAGTGAAGCAGGACAGGGGGCGTTCAGCAATCAGCCCCAGCATTTT | TRBD1 | TRBJ1-5 | TRBV25-1 | few
CSARRSTEAFF | TGCAGTGCTAGGAGGAGCACTGAAGCTTTCTTT | - | TRBJ1-1 | TRBV20-1 | few